This TCR beta chain was sequenced in a study of blood T cell repertoires in COVID-19. The junction had 8 bases not matched to a gene; V was cut back by 3 bases and J by 2 bases. The germline CDR1 and CDR2 sequences are GTSNPN and SVGIG (reference sequence). CDR3 length equals 15 residues. Generated by immunoSEQ multiplex PCR, the TCRdb table keeps only in-frame clones and is missing some. The data contain fewer than 250,000 clones, around 82% of them seen just once; the ten biggest clones take up approximately 4.5%. The specimen sequenced was peripheral blood. The chain combines TRBV30 with TRBJ2-3; 7 bases map to TRBD1. This TCR derives from a woman aged 70-85 years with acute or convalescent COVID-19. The CDR3 nucleotides read TGTGCCTGGAGCCGACTACAGGGGAACACAGATACGCAGTATTTT. Amino acids: CAWSRLQGNTDTQYF.